This is a list of T cell receptor beta chains from one sample in a study of blood T cell repertoires in COVID-19. Libraries were prepared by immunoSEQ multiplex PCR; TCRdb keeps only in-frame clonotypes and omits some of them. In the table there are a few hundred thousand clones, over 75% of which are singletons. Sequenced sample: PBMCs or T cells enriched from blood (not recorded which). Receptor source: a woman under 30 in a cohort exposed to, infected with or recovered from COVID-19 (not recorded which). The CDR3 runs from the conserved cysteine through the conserved F or W. D genes are given only for firm matches. The size field is filled for only some rows; it gives once, few, many or a size class.

j_gene: TRBJ1-3
d_gene: NA
v_gene: TRBV5-1
abundance: NA
CDR3aa: CASSLTGPVSGNTIYF
CDR3nt: TGCGCCAGCAGCTTGACAGGGCCAGTCTCTGGAAACACCATATATTTT

j_gene: TRBJ1-2
d_gene: TRBD1
v_gene: TRBV6-5
abundance: NA
CDR3aa: CASTGVLANYGYTF
CDR3nt: TGTGCCAGTACAGGGGTCTTAGCTAACTATGGCTACACCTTC

j_gene: TRBJ2-7
d_gene: NA
v_gene: TRBV2
abundance: NA
CDR3aa: CASSERQGTYEQYF
CDR3nt: TGTGCCAGCAGTGAAAGGCAGGGAACCTACGAGCAGTACTTC

j_gene: TRBJ2-7
d_gene: TRBD2
v_gene: TRBV11-3
abundance: NA
CDR3aa: CASSLSGGGSYEQYF
CDR3nt: TGTGCCAGCAGCTTAAGTGGGGGGGGTTCCTACGAGCAGTACTTC

j_gene: TRBJ1-2
d_gene: NA
v_gene: TRBV10-3
abundance: NA
CDR3aa: CAISDLGNYGYTF
CDR3nt: TGTGCCATCAGTGATCTCGGGAACTATGGCTACACCTTC

j_gene: TRBJ1-2
d_gene: NA
v_gene: TRBV5-5
abundance: NA
CDR3aa: CASSADWAGYTF
CDR3nt: TGTGCCAGCAGCGCGGACTGGGCTGGCTACACCTTC

j_gene: TRBJ2-4
d_gene: NA
v_gene: TRBV11-2
abundance: NA
CDR3aa: CASSLLLASEENIQYF
CDR3nt: TGTGCCAGCAGCTTGCTTTTGGCTAGCGAAGAAAACATTCAGTACTTC

j_gene: TRBJ1-4
d_gene: NA
v_gene: TRBV7-2
abundance: NA
CDR3aa: CASSASGSSREKLFF
CDR3nt: TGTGCCAGCAGCGCCTCCGGGAGTAGTAGGGAAAAACTGTTTTTT

j_gene: TRBJ2-5
d_gene: TRBD2
v_gene: TRBV18
abundance: NA
CDR3aa: CASSLAGGALETQYF
CDR3nt: TGTGCCAGCTCTCTCGCCGGGGGGGCTTTGGAGACCCAGTACTTC

j_gene: TRBJ1-4
d_gene: NA
v_gene: TRBV20-1
abundance: NA
CDR3aa: CSASHATNEKLFF
CDR3nt: TGCAGTGCTAGTCATGCAACTAATGAAAAACTGTTTTTT

j_gene: TRBJ1-1
d_gene: NA
v_gene: TRBV11-2
abundance: NA
CDR3aa: CASSLDQGWAEAFF
CDR3nt: TGTGCCAGCAGCTTAGATCAGGGGTGGGCCGAAGCTTTCTTT

j_gene: TRBJ1-3
d_gene: NA
v_gene: TRBV5-4
abundance: NA
CDR3aa: CASSLAGGSGNTIYF
CDR3nt: TGTGCCAGCAGCCTGGCTGGGGGGTCTGGAAACACCATATATTTT

j_gene: TRBJ2-2
d_gene: TRBD2
v_gene: TRBV5-4
abundance: NA
CDR3aa: CASNAGTSGATGELFF
CDR3nt: TGTGCCAGCAACGCTGGGACTAGCGGGGCCACCGGGGAGCTGTTTTTT

j_gene: TRBJ2-4
d_gene: TRBD1
v_gene: TRBV7-3
abundance: NA
CDR3aa: CASSLDRENIQYF
CDR3nt: TGTGCCAGCAGCTTAGACAGGGAAAACATTCAGTACTTC

j_gene: TRBJ2-7
d_gene: NA
v_gene: TRBV6-6
abundance: few
CDR3aa: CASTEGVSYEQYF
CDR3nt: TGTGCCAGCACCGAGGGCGTCTCCTACGAGCAGTACTTC

j_gene: TRBJ1-5
d_gene: NA
v_gene: TRBV18
abundance: NA
CDR3aa: CASSSSGVGNQPQHF
CDR3nt: TGTGCCAGCTCATCATCAGGGGTGGGCAATCAGCCCCAGCATTTT

j_gene: TRBJ1-1
d_gene: TRBD1
v_gene: TRBV5-1
abundance: NA
CDR3aa: CASSPGQGNTEAFF
CDR3nt: TGCGCCAGCAGCCCGGGACAGGGAAACACTGAAGCTTTCTTT

j_gene: TRBJ1-1
d_gene: TRBD1
v_gene: TRBV10-1
abundance: NA
CDR3aa: CASSDPRQGSTEAFF
CDR3nt: TGCGCCAGCAGTGACCCTAGACAGGGTTCAACTGAAGCTTTCTTT

j_gene: TRBJ1-5
d_gene: NA
v_gene: TRBV7-9
abundance: NA
CDR3aa: CASSSTNQPQHF
CDR3nt: TGTGCCAGCAGCTCAACTAATCAGCCCCAGCATTTT

j_gene: TRBJ1-2
d_gene: TRBD1
v_gene: TRBV7-8
abundance: NA
CDR3aa: CASSLEPGGGYTF
CDR3nt: TGTGCCAGCAGCTTAGAACCAGGGGGTGGCTACACCTTC

j_gene: TRBJ1-3
d_gene: NA
v_gene: TRBV5-6
abundance: NA
CDR3aa: CASSLLRDRHSGNTIYF
CDR3nt: TGTGCCAGCAGCTTGCTCCGAGACAGACACTCTGGAAACACCATATATTTT

j_gene: TRBJ1-1
d_gene: NA
v_gene: TRBV6-5
abundance: NA
CDR3aa: CASSKPGLMNTEAFF
CDR3nt: TGTGCCAGCAGTAAACCGGGACTAATGAACACTGAAGCTTTCTTT

j_gene: TRBJ1-2
d_gene: NA
v_gene: TRBV10-2
abundance: NA
CDR3aa: CASSRLQGNYGYTF
CDR3nt: TGCGCCAGCAGTAGATTACAGGGTAACTATGGCTACACCTTC

j_gene: TRBJ1-1
d_gene: TRBD1
v_gene: TRBV5-4
abundance: NA
CDR3aa: CASSWGQVFAEAFF
CDR3nt: TGTGCCAGCAGCTGGGGACAGGTCTTCGCTGAAGCTTTCTTT

j_gene: TRBJ1-5
d_gene: TRBD1
v_gene: TRBV19
abundance: NA
CDR3aa: CASTGTGGGGPQHF
CDR3nt: TGTGCCAGCACCGGGACAGGGGGCGGAGGGCCCCAGCATTTT

j_gene: TRBJ1-3
d_gene: NA
v_gene: TRBV4-1
abundance: NA
CDR3aa: CASSQERGFLSSGNTIYF
CDR3nt: TGCGCCAGCAGCCAAGAAAGGGGGTTTCTAAGCTCTGGAAACACCATATATTTT

j_gene: TRBJ2-4
d_gene: NA
v_gene: TRBV6-5
abundance: NA
CDR3aa: CASSYSIGAKNIQYF
CDR3nt: TGTGCCAGCAGTTACTCGATCGGGGCCAAAAACATTCAGTACTTC

j_gene: TRBJ2-2
d_gene: TRBD1
v_gene: TRBV28
abundance: NA
CDR3aa: CASSVGTDNTGELFF
CDR3nt: TGTGCCAGCAGTGTCGGGACAGATAACACCGGGGAGCTGTTTTTT

j_gene: TRBJ2-1
d_gene: NA
v_gene: TRBV5-5
abundance: once
CDR3aa: CASSLANEQFF
CDR3nt: TGTGCCAGCAGCTTGGCAAATGAGCAGTTCTTC

j_gene: TRBJ2-1
d_gene: TRBD2
v_gene: TRBV7-3
abundance: NA
CDR3aa: CASSNRASGAFNEQFF
CDR3nt: TGTGCCAGCAGCAATCGGGCTAGCGGGGCGTTCAATGAGCAGTTCTTC

j_gene: TRBJ2-5
d_gene: NA
v_gene: TRBV19
abundance: NA
CDR3aa: CASSIDLGSDQYF
CDR3nt: TGTGCCAGTAGTATAGATCTAGGCTCAGACCAGTACTTC

j_gene: TRBJ2-3
d_gene: NA
v_gene: TRBV5-5
abundance: NA
CDR3aa: CASSPAGTDGGYF
CDR3nt: TGTGCCAGCAGCCCGGCAGGAACCGACGGTGGGTATTTT

j_gene: TRBJ2-3
d_gene: NA
v_gene: TRBV27
abundance: once
CDR3aa: CASSLGGTDTQYF
CDR3nt: TGTGCCAGCAGTTTAGGGGGGACAGATACGCAGTATTTT

j_gene: TRBJ1-2
d_gene: NA
v_gene: TRBV29-1
abundance: NA
CDR3aa: CSVDGGTNYGYTF
CDR3nt: TGCAGCGTTGACGGGGGAACTAACTATGGCTACACCTTC

j_gene: TRBJ2-1
d_gene: NA
v_gene: TRBV10-3
abundance: NA
CDR3aa: CAINDGEAYNEQFF
CDR3nt: TGTGCCATCAATGACGGGGAGGCCTACAATGAGCAGTTCTTC

j_gene: TRBJ2-1
d_gene: TRBD2
v_gene: TRBV19
abundance: NA
CDR3aa: CASSPRLAEFGLNEQFF
CDR3nt: TGTGCCAGTAGTCCGCGACTAGCGGAATTTGGATTGAATGAGCAGTTCTTC

j_gene: TRBJ2-2
d_gene: NA
v_gene: TRBV20-1
abundance: NA
CDR3aa: CSASTVTGELFF
CDR3nt: TGCAGTGCTAGTACTGTTACCGGGGAGCTGTTTTTT

j_gene: TRBJ1-2
d_gene: TRBD1
v_gene: TRBV4-2
abundance: NA
CDR3aa: CASSQLSRDRESAGYTF
CDR3nt: TGTGCCAGCAGCCAATTGTCCCGGGACAGGGAAAGTGCTGGCTACACCTTC

j_gene: TRBJ2-4
d_gene: TRBD2
v_gene: TRBV5-1
abundance: once
CDR3aa: CASSLDGGGAVKNIQYF
CDR3nt: TGCGCCAGCAGCTTGGACGGCGGGGGGGCCGTCAAAAACATTCAGTACTTC

j_gene: TRBJ1-1
d_gene: NA
v_gene: TRBV11-3
abundance: NA
CDR3aa: CASSLYGQQNTEAFF
CDR3nt: TGTGCCAGCAGCCTCTACGGACAGCAGAACACTGAAGCTTTCTTT

j_gene: TRBJ2-1
d_gene: TRBD1
v_gene: TRBV11-3
abundance: NA
CDR3aa: CASSITGEWQFF
CDR3nt: TGTGCCAGCAGTATCACAGGGGAATGGCAGTTCTTC

j_gene: TRBJ1-2
d_gene: NA
v_gene: TRBV5-1
abundance: NA
CDR3aa: CASSLGLEGNYGYTF
CDR3nt: TGCGCCAGCAGCTTGGGTTTGGAGGGCAACTATGGCTACACCTTC

j_gene: TRBJ2-7
d_gene: NA
v_gene: TRBV2
abundance: NA
CDR3aa: CASNTDSPYEQYF
CDR3nt: TGTGCCAGCAATACGGACAGCCCCTACGAGCAGTACTTC

j_gene: TRBJ1-1
d_gene: NA
v_gene: TRBV24-1
abundance: NA
CDR3aa: CATSDPAGSEAFF
CDR3nt: TGTGCCACCAGTGACCCCGCAGGGTCGGAGGCTTTCTTT

j_gene: TRBJ2-5
d_gene: TRBD1
v_gene: TRBV5-1
abundance: NA
CDR3aa: CASSFTGEGTQYF
CDR3nt: TGCGCCAGCAGCTTCACAGGGGAAGGGACCCAGTACTTC

j_gene: TRBJ1-2
d_gene: NA
v_gene: TRBV5-6
abundance: NA
CDR3aa: CASSSQGYGYTF
CDR3nt: TGTGCCAGCAGCTCACAGGGATATGGCTACACCTTC

j_gene: TRBJ1-1
d_gene: TRBD1
v_gene: TRBV24-1
abundance: NA
CDR3aa: CATSEGDRNTEAFF
CDR3nt: TGTGCCACCAGTGAGGGGGACAGGAACACTGAAGCTTTCTTT

j_gene: TRBJ2-7
d_gene: NA
v_gene: TRBV27
abundance: NA
CDR3aa: CASSFFPGPYEQYF
CDR3nt: TGTGCCAGCAGTTTTTTCCCGGGTCCCTACGAGCAGTACTTC

j_gene: TRBJ1-5
d_gene: NA
v_gene: TRBV19
abundance: NA
CDR3aa: CASSIWENQPQHF
CDR3nt: TGTGCCAGTAGTATATGGGAGAATCAGCCCCAGCATTTT

j_gene: TRBJ2-1
d_gene: NA
v_gene: TRBV24-1
abundance: NA
CDR3aa: CATSEQGQDNEQFF
CDR3nt: TGTGCCACCAGTGAGCAGGGACAAGACAATGAGCAGTTCTTC

j_gene: TRBJ2-2
d_gene: NA
v_gene: TRBV9
abundance: once
CDR3aa: CASSVAPLNTGELFF
CDR3nt: TGTGCCAGCAGCGTAGCTCCGTTGAACACCGGGGAGCTGTTTTTT

j_gene: TRBJ1-2
d_gene: NA
v_gene: TRBV29-1
abundance: NA
CDR3aa: CSGEDRRGYTF
CDR3nt: TGCAGCGGCGAAGACCGCAGGGGCTACACCTTC

j_gene: TRBJ2-1
d_gene: TRBD1
v_gene: TRBV4-2
abundance: NA
CDR3aa: CASSQEQGVYNEQFF
CDR3nt: TGTGCCAGCAGCCAAGAACAGGGGGTCTACAATGAGCAGTTCTTC

j_gene: TRBJ1-6
d_gene: NA
v_gene: TRBV7-2
abundance: NA
CDR3aa: CASSLTTDNNSPLHF
CDR3nt: TGTGCCAGCAGCTTGACGACAGATAATAATTCACCCCTCCACTTT